Each of the 26 T cell receptor beta chains below was sequenced from the same sample in a study of human T cells and chemical hapten exposure. The template was total RNA from unfractionated whole blood. Individual cDNA molecules each carried unique molecular identifiers attached by the library. TCRdb called the reads again in MiXCR, with one record for every CDR3 protein. The sample includes around 120,000 distinct CDR3 sequences, 8% to 9.5% of them seen just once. Sequences were obtained from whole blood. The receptor set was obtained from a human donor in good health. Some clones in this sample may be carry-over from other donors' samples.

The chain has TRBV11-3 and TRBJ2-7, with TRBD1 matching 7 bases. J lost 1 base, V lost 5 bases, and 5 bases had no gene match. This CDR3 is built from 14 residues. CDR1 is SGHNT and CDR2 is YENEEA in the germline V gene. Written as DNA, the CDR3 is TGTGCCAGCAGCCAGAACAGGGGATCCTACGAGCAGTACTTC. Translated, it gives CASSQNRGSYEQYF.

There are many counts of this clonotype. The chain uses TRBV20-1 and TRBJ1-6; maybe TRBD1 (6 bases). The V end was cut by 3 bases, the J end by 9 bases, with 12 bases between. This CDR3 region has 13 residues. Per germline, CDR1 DFQATT and CDR2 SNEGSKA (reference sequence). In DNA form, the CDR3 reads TGCAGTGCTAGTCAGGGGCGCGGTTCACCCCTCCACTTT. It encodes CSASQGRGSPLHF.

The V and J genes are TRBV12-3 or TRBV12-4 and TRBJ2-7; perhaps TRBD1 as D (6 bases). This CDR3 has 14 residues. Trimming pared 3 bases from V and 2 bases from J, leaving 11 bases between. CDR3 DNA: TGTGCCAGCAGTTTGGCAGGGGATCCCTACGAGCAGTACTTC. It yields the protein CASSLAGDPYEQYF.

This clonotype was counted ten times or more. This rearrangement joins TRBV29-1 to TRBJ2-1; possibly TRBD1 for D (6 bases). The CDR3 runs 11 residues. V dropped 7 bases and J dropped 5 bases, with 9 bases sitting between them. From germline, CDR1 is SQVTM and CDR2 ANQGSEA. CDR3 nucleotide sequence: TGCAGCGGGACAGCAAACAATGAGCAGTTCTTC. Its protein is CSGTANNEQFF.

This clonotype occurred many times. The chain combines TRBV19 with TRBJ1-1, with D tentatively TRBD1 (6 bases). The CDR3 is 15 amino acids. Trimming cost V 3 bases and J 3 bases, with 14 bases left between them. The germline CDR1 and CDR2 sequences are LNHDA and SQIVND (reference sequence). The CDR3 reads CASSIPRGFDTEAFF. The CDR3 DNA reads as TGTGCCAGTAGTATCCCCAGGGGTTTCGACACTGAAGCTTTCTTT. Supplemented by reference TRBV19 and TRBJ1-1, the full variable domain reads DGGITQSPKYLFRKEGQNVTLSCEQNLNHDAMYWYRQDPGQGLRLIYYSQIVNDFQKGDIAEGYSVSREKKESFPLTVTSAQKNPTAFYLCASSIPRGFDTEAFFGQGTRLTVV.

This clonotype was observed at least ten times. CDR3 DNA sequence: TGTGCCAGCAGCCCTACGGGGCCGCGCAATGAGCAGTTCTTC. This gives the protein CASSPTGPRNEQFF. The rearrangement uses TRBV6-5 and TRBJ2-1; D may be TRBD1 or TRBD2 (5 bases each). The CDR3 loop spans 14 amino acids. The germline V gene encodes CDR1 MNHEY and CDR2 SVGAGI. V lost 6 bases and J lost 6, with 15 bases in between.

This chain uses TRBV5-1 with TRBJ2-1; D remains unclear. The CDR3 sequence is 12 residues long. Germline V gene lookup returns CDR1 SGHRS and CDR2 YFSETQ. Trimming left V 4 bases short and J 10 bases short, with 12 bases between. The CDR3 region has the DNA TGCGCCAGCAGCCGTTCGACAAGCGAGCAGTTCTTC. Its translation is CASSRSTSEQFF.

This clonotype was picked up many times. This chain uses TRBV6-5 with TRBJ1-3; a possible D gene is TRBD1 (5 bases). This CDR3 has 14 residues. Trimming removed 8 bases at V and 0 bases at J, with 11 bases between. The germline V gene encodes CDR1 MNHEY and CDR2 SVGAGI. The CDR3 protein is CASRGGGSGNTIYF. The CDR3 DNA is TGTGCCAGCCGAGGTGGGGGCTCTGGAAACACCATATATTTT.

This clonotype was seen many times. J is TRBJ1-1 and V is TRBV20-1, with D maybe TRBD1 (6 bases). V gave up 0 bases and J gave up 6 bases, with 17 bases separating them. The germline gives CDR1 DFQATT, CDR2 SNEGSKA (reference sequence). The CDR3 length is 15 residues. CDR3 protein: CSARDRRRGTPEAFF. In DNA, the CDR3 is TGCAGTGCTAGAGATCGTCGTAGGGGGACGCCTGAAGCTTTCTTT.

V and J are TRBV6-5 and TRBJ1-1; TRBD1 is a possible D gene (6 bases). The CDR3 consists of 15 residues. CDR1 and CDR2 from the germline V gene are MNHEY and SVGAGI. V was trimmed by 6 bases and J by 0 bases, leaving 14 bases between them. Here the CDR3 DNA reads TGTGCCAGCAGCCCCTCGGGGGGCATGAACACTGAAGCTTTCTTT. Translation gives CASSPSGGMNTEAFF.

The table lists this clonotype with many counts. J is TRBJ2-1 and V is TRBV18; 7 positions match TRBD1. J gave up 2 bases and V 3 bases, and 4 bases lay outside the gene matches. Germline-derived CDR1 and CDR2 are KGHSH and LQKENI. This CDR3 has 15 residues. As DNA, the CDR3 is TGTGCCAGCTCACCGCCGGGACAGCCCTACAATGAGCAGTTCTTC. It encodes CASSPPGQPYNEQFF.

This sequence joins TRBV20-1 and TRBJ2-1; no reliable D call. Germline-derived CDR1 and CDR2 are DFQATT and SNEGSKA (reference sequence). The germline V and J ends were trimmed by 0 bases and 8 bases, with 8 bases remaining between them. This CDR3 comprises 12 residues. The CDR3 region has the DNA TGCAGTGCTAGAGATCAGAGCGATGAGCAGTTCTTC. It encodes CSARDQSDEQFF.

This clonotype was recorded at least ten times. The gene calls are TRBV5-1 and TRBJ2-3; 9 bases fit TRBD2. V shed 2 bases and J 2 bases; nucleotides not matched to a gene: 3. The CDR3 totals 15 residues. Germline CDR1 SGHRS, CDR2 YFSETQ. The DNA for the CDR3 is TGCGCCAGCAGCTTTAGCGGGAGTGACACAGATACGCAGTATTTT. It encodes CASSFSGSDTDTQYF.

This chain uses TRBV29-1 with TRBJ2-2, with D possibly called TRBD1 or TRBD2 (6 bases each). V was trimmed by 6 bases and J by 1 base, leaving 18 bases between them. The CDR3 is made up of 16 amino acids. Germline V gives CDR1 SQVTM, CDR2 ANQGSEA. The CDR3 protein is CSVSRGAGWNTGELFF. CDR3 sequence (DNA): TGCAGCGTCTCGAGGGGGGCGGGGTGGAACACCGGGGAGCTGTTTTTT.

Regarding this clonotype: This may be a read error, as it is one base from a much larger clone. The chain combines TRBV12-5 with TRBJ1-1, with unresolved D. This CDR3 is 15 amino acids long. Germline values: CDR1 LGHNT, CDR2 FRNRAP. This CDR3 reads CDSGLVGIGGTEAFF. Written as DNA, the CDR3 is TGTGATAGTGGTTTGGTTGGGATTGGAGGCACTGAAGCTTTCTTT. The full variable domain, its missing parts supplied by reference TRBV12-5 and TRBJ1-1, is DARVTQTPRHKVTEMGQEVTMRCQPILGHNTVFWYRQTMMQGLELLAYFRNRAPLDDSGMPKDRFSAEMPDATLATLKIQPSEPRDSAVYFCDSGLVGIGGTEAFFGQGTRLTVV.

The rearrangement uses TRBV5-1 and TRBJ1-2; 11 positions agree with TRBD1. V gave up 3 bases and J gave up 4 bases; unmatched junction bases: 2. The V gene's germline CDR1 is SGHRS and CDR2 YFSETQ. This CDR3 contains 14 residues. The CDR3 DNA is TGCGCCAGCAGCTCGGGACAGGGGGTCTATGGCTACACCTTC. Translation gives CASSSGQGVYGYTF.

This clonotype was found a few times. CDR3 protein: CASSLTLGLAGPYEQYF. The DNA of the CDR3 is TGTGCCAGCAGTTTAACGCTCGGACTAGCGGGACCGTACGAGCAGTACTTC. The V call is TRBV12-3 or TRBV12-4, the J call TRBJ2-7, with 12 bases matching TRBD2. The V gene end was trimmed by 2 bases and the J gene end by 4 bases; junction bases not matched to a gene: 9. The CDR3 loop spans 17 amino acids.

This clonotype was counted at least ten times. The chain recombines TRBV2 with TRBJ2-4, with 7 nucleotides matching TRBD1. CDR3 length equals 15 residues. Germline CDR1 and CDR2: SNHLY and FYNNEI. Trimming removed 5 bases from V and 8 bases from J; junction bases left unmatched: 12. The CDR3 loop is CASSSGTATWDIQYF. The CDR3 region has the DNA TGTGCCAGCAGTTCCGGGACAGCTACCTGGGACATTCAGTACTTC.

The chain has TRBV9 and TRBJ2-7; D unclear. The CDR3 consists of 15 residues. The germline gives CDR1 SGDLS, CDR2 YYNGEE. V lost 4 bases, J lost 2 bases, and 16 bases lay in between. CDR3 coding DNA: TGTGCCAGCAGCCCCAGCCAGTTTTCTCCCTACGAGCAGTACTTC. Residues: CASSPSQFSPYEQYF.

There are many counts of this clonotype. This chain links TRBV7-8 with TRBJ1-1; weak D call: TRBD1 (6 bases). Germline V gene sequence: CDR1 SGHVS, CDR2 FQNEAQ. This CDR3 has 14 amino acids. Trimming pared 1 base from V and 4 bases from J, leaving 10 bases between. CDR3 protein: CASSLGARGTEAFF. CDR3 DNA: TGTGCCAGCAGCTTAGGGGCCAGGGGCACTGAAGCTTTCTTT. Full variable domain (outside the CDR3, taken from reference TRBV7-8 and TRBJ1-1): GAGVSQSPRYKVAKRGQDVALRCDPISGHVSLFWYQQALGQGPEFLTYFQNEAQLDKSGLPSDRFFAERPEGSVSTLKIQRTQQEDSAVYLCASSLGARGTEAFFGQGTRLTVV.

V gene TRBV7-9 combines with J gene TRBJ1-2; unclear D gene. The CDR3 is 12 residues long. The germline gives CDR1 SEHNR, CDR2 FQNEAQ (reference sequence). The germline V and J ends were trimmed by 3 bases and 9 bases, with 11 bases remaining between them. CDR3 coding DNA: TGTGCCAGCAGCTTCAACCGAGATAGCTACACCTTC. Residues: CASSFNRDSYTF.

This clonotype was seen a few times. CDR3 loop: CASSQGQDLYEQYF. CDR3 sequence (DNA): TGTGCCAGCAGCCAGGGACAGGATCTCTACGAGCAGTACTTC. The chain combines TRBV3-1 with TRBJ2-7; TRBD1 agrees at 8 bases. CDR1 LGHDT and CDR2 YNNKEL come from the germline V gene (reference sequence). The CDR3 is 14 residues long. The trim removed 3 bases at V and 3 bases at J, leaving 4 bases unmatched.

This clonotype occurred many times. The CDR3 region is CSALTGNEQFF. CDR3 sequence (DNA): TGCAGTGCTCTTACAGGTAATGAGCAGTTCTTC. V and J are TRBV20-1 and TRBJ2-1, with a weak D call TRBD1 (5 bases). The CDR3 spans 11 residues. V lost 5 bases, J lost 7 bases, and 9 bases lay in between. Germline assignment: CDR1 DFQATT and CDR2 SNEGSKA (reference sequence).

The rearrangement uses TRBV28 and TRBJ2-1; TRBD1 is a possible D gene (6 bases). The germline CDR1 and CDR2 sequences are MDHEN and SYDVKM. This CDR3 region has 16 residues. V shed 10 bases and J shed 1 base, with 20 bases lying between them. The CDR3 nucleotides are TGTGCCACCCGAGCAGGGGCTCCCCTTTCCTACAATGAGCAGTTCTTC. This codes for CATRAGAPLSYNEQFF.

CDR3 nucleotides: TGTGCCAGCAGTTACTCGAGAGGACAGGGGGCTTTAGGCTATGGCTACACCTTC. Its translation is CASSYSRGQGALGYGYTF. The V gene is TRBV6-5, the J gene TRBJ1-2; 11 bases align to TRBD1. Losses at the gene ends were 0 bases for V and 4 bases for J; bases not matched to a gene: 10. The germline CDR1 and CDR2 sequences are MNHEY and SVGAGI. CDR3 length equals 18 residues.

This rearrangement joins TRBV7-2 to TRBJ2-7; D assignment may be TRBD1 or TRBD2 (5 bases each). Deletions cut 5 bases from V and 0 bases from J, with 11 bases between. Germline CDR1 and CDR2: SGHTA and FQGNSA. The CDR3 runs to 14 residues. The CDR3, as DNA: TGTGCCAGCAGCCTGGGACCGAGCTCCTACGAGCAGTACTTC. It specifies CASSLGPSSYEQYF.